This T cell receptor (beta chain) was recorded in a study of T cell changes during pregnancy in multiple sclerosis. TCRdb keeps only in-frame clones here, not all; method: immunoSEQ multiplex PCR. The data show over 80,000 clones, 93% seen once. This CDR3 is 15 amino acids long. Trimming took 1 base from V and 4 from J, leaving 14 bases between them. The germline gives CDR1 SEHNR, CDR2 FQNEAQ (reference sequence). This sequence was found in a female donor in good health, enrolled as a control in a pregnancy study. The chain combines TRBV7-9 with TRBJ2-7; D perhaps matches TRBD2 (5 bases). The source material was peripheral blood, sampled in the third trimester of pregnancy. This chain's CDR3 is CASSLGTERFYEQYF. The CDR3 nucleotides are TGTGCCAGCAGCTTAGGAACGGAGCGGTTTTACGAGCAGTACTTC.